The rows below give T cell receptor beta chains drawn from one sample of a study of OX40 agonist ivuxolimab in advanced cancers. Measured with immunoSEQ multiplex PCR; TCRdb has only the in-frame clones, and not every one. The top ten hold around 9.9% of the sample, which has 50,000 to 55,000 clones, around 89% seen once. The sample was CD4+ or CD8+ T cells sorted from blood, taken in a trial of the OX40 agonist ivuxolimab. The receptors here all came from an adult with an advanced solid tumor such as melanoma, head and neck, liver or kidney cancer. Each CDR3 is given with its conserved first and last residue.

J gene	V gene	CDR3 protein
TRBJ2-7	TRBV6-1	CASRSGQVYEQYF
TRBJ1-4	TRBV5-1	CASSTGTGGNNEKLFF
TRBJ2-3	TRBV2	CASRGPTNTDTQYF
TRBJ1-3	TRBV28	CASSPQGANHYSGNTIYF
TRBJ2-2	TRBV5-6	CASSLKPQGGNTGELFF
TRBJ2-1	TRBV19	CASSTYYNEQFF
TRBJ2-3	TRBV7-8	CASSSTGGADTQYF
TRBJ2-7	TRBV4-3	CASSPTLFAQNEQYF
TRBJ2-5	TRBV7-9	CASSRGAQETQYF
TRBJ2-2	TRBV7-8	CASSLAVHGTGELFF
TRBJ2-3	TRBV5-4	CASSQEQGGVTDTQYF
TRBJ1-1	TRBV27	CASSSQENTEAFF
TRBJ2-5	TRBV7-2	CASSAQGGGLLETQYF
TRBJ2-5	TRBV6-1	CASETGGETQYF
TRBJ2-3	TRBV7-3	CASSLAPSNQGDTQYF
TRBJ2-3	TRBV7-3	CASSLDRIADTQYF
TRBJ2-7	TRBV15	CATSRGADVAYEQYF
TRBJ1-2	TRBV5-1	CASSITTGAINYGYTF
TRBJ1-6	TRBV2	CASSYTGTGVSPLHF
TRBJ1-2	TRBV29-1	CSVDLTGANYGYTF
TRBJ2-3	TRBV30	CAWTRQGGTDTQYF
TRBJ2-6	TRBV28	CASSLSPLFRASSGANVLTF
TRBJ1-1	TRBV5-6	CASILFRGENTEAFF
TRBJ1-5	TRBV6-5	CASSYSTGFQPQHF
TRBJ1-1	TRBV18	CASSLDRAVPEAFF
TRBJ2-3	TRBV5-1	CASSVGLAGATTDTQYF
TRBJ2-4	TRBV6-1	CASTEKGRGNIQYF
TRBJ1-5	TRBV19	CASSTRTAEGPQHF
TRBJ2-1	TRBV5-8	CASSPWGSAYNEQFF
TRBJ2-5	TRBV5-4	CASSLQTGGETQYF
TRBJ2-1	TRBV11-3	CASSLAGAYNEQFF
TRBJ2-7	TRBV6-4	CASSRRLAEDYEQYF
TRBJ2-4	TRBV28	CASVDTKNIQYF
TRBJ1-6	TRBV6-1	CASQEASSYNSPLHF
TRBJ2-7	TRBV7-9	CASSSETGVVHEQYF
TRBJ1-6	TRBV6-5	CASSPSDYSPLHF
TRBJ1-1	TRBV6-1	CASSEFRSTEAFF
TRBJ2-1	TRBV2	CASTKLAGGPYEQFF
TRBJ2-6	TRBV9	CASSVGSSGANVLTF
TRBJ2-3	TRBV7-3	CASRSGLAGETDTQYF